This T cell receptor (beta chain) derives from a study of blood T cell repertoires in COVID-19. TCRdb keeps only in-frame clones here, not all; method: immunoSEQ multiplex PCR. The repertoire holds 130,000 to 150,000 clones, with around 84% as singletons. CDR1 and CDR2 (germline): LGHNA, YNFKEQ. This CDR3 comprises 18 residues. Trimming cost V 1 base and J 0 bases; bases outside gene matches: 3. The receptor's source is a woman between 45 and 65 years old in a cohort sampled during active or convalescent COVID-19. Sequencing used peripheral blood. The genes are TRBV4-2 and TRBJ2-6; 10 bases line up with TRBD1. CDR3 in amino acids: CASSQVGTGVSGANVLTF. DNA for the CDR3: TGTGCCAGCAGCCAAGTTGGGACAGGGGTCTCTGGGGCCAACGTCCTGACTTTC.